The clone carrying this TCR beta chain was recorded once. The source of the sample is a study of cytomegalovirus exposure and HLA in healthy donors. Clones were sequenced by immunoSEQ multiplex PCR, and TCRdb holds only the in-frame ones, with some missing. This sample has about 330,000 clones, with around 90% found just once. From germline, CDR1 is LGHNA and CDR2 YSLEER. The ends lost 1 base at V and 5 bases at J; junction bases unmatched: 6. This CDR3 is 16 amino acids long. V gene TRBV4-3 combines with J gene TRBJ2-2, with 8 positions matching TRBD1. Sequencing was performed on PBMCs. The receptor comes from a woman aged 25-40 years in good health and CMV-seropositive. This chain's CDR3 is CASSQGPGGRTGELFF. CDR3 DNA: TGCGCCAGCAGCCAAGGGCCAGGGGGCCGTACCGGGGAGCTGTTTTTT.